Shown below are 25 T cell receptor beta chains from a single sample sequenced in a study of T cell responses to AZD1222 COVID-19 vaccine. Sequencing was performed with immunoSEQ multiplex PCR; in TCRdb, only in-frame clones are kept and a portion is missing. The repertoire holds 150,000 to 160,000 clones, with approximately 91% as singletons. The specimen was peripheral blood, collected after recovery from COVID-19. These TCRs come from an adult who had recovered from COVID-19.

The CDR3 DNA follows: TGTGCCAGCAGTTCGGGACTAGCGGGGGGCGCAGATACGCAGTATTTT. It translates to CASSSGLAGGADTQYF. The V call is TRBV6-5, the J call TRBJ2-3, with TRBD2 matching over 15 bases. The J segment lost 4 bases and the V segment lost 4 bases, leaving 3 bases of the junction unmatched. The CDR3 is 16 residues long. Per germline, CDR1 MNHEY and CDR2 SVGAGI.

This rearrangement joins TRBV3-1 (or the pseudogene TRBV3-2) to TRBJ1-3; 8 nucleotides align to TRBD1. Germline CDR1 LGHDT, CDR2 YNNKEL (reference sequence). V lost 6 bases, J lost 1 base, and 5 bases stayed unmatched. The CDR3 totals 15 residues. CDR3 sequence reads: CASRLQGVSGNTIYF. CDR3 sequence (DNA): TGTGCCAGCAGGCTACAGGGGGTGTCTGGAAACACCATATATTTT.

CDR3 sequence reads: CASSFGYTF. DNA for the CDR3: TGTGCCAGCAGTTTTGGCTACACCTTC. The gene calls are TRBV13 and TRBJ1-2, with unresolved D. V was trimmed by 6 bases and J by 7 bases, leaving 3 bases between them. The CDR3 runs 9 residues. Germline CDR1 and CDR2: PRHDT and FYEKMQ (reference sequence).

The V gene is TRBV10-3, the J gene TRBJ1-3; 8 bases match TRBD1. Per the germline V gene, CDR1 is ENHRY and CDR2 is SYGVKD. Trimming cost V 6 bases and J 7 bases; bases outside gene matches: 11. This CDR3 spans 15 amino acids. Here the CDR3 reads CAISTDRAGGNTIYF. CDR3 sequence (DNA): TGTGCCATCAGCACGGACAGGGCAGGAGGGAACACCATATATTTT.

This clone has just a few counts. The chain has TRBV7-6 and TRBJ2-3, with TRBD2 as a possible D gene (5 bases). Germline V lookup: CDR1 SGHVS, CDR2 FNYEAQ. CDR3 length: 15 amino acids. V shed 0 bases and J shed 3 bases, with 10 bases lying between them. CDR3: CASSLAGERTDTQYF. The CDR3, as DNA: TGTGCCAGCAGCTTAGCGGGAGAACGAACAGATACGCAGTATTTT.

CDR3 sequence (DNA): TGCAGCGTTGAGTTGCGGGAGGCCCCAGAGACCCAGTACTTC. Amino acid sequence: CSVELREAPETQYF. This chain connects TRBV29-1 to TRBJ2-5; 8 bases fit TRBD2. CDR1 SQVTM and CDR2 ANQGSEA come from the germline V gene. This CDR3 comprises 14 residues. The V segment lost 3 bases and the J segment 4 bases; nucleotides outside the gene matches: 7.

The V call is TRBV7-9, the J call TRBJ2-7; D gene ambiguous. This CDR3 comprises 13 residues. CDR1 and CDR2 (germline): SEHNR, FQNEAQ (reference sequence). V lost 1 base, J lost 4 bases, and 8 bases lay in between. This CDR3 reads CASSLVSGYEQYF. The CDR3 DNA is TGTGCCAGCAGCTTAGTTTCCGGTTACGAGCAGTACTTC.

The rearrangement links TRBV9 to TRBJ1-1; 7 positions agree with TRBD1. This CDR3 region has 16 residues. V trimming: 4 bases; J trimming: 5 bases; junction bases outside the gene matches: 14. The germline gives CDR1 SGDLS, CDR2 YYNGEE. DNA for the CDR3: TGTGCCAGCAGCCCCACTGAAGGGGGCGTCGGTACTGAAGCTTTCTTT. This gives the protein CASSPTEGGVGTEAFF. Looking up the rest from reference TRBV9 and TRBJ1-1 gives the full variable domain: DSGVTQTPKHLITATGQRVTLRCSPRSGDLSVYWYQQSLDQGLQFLIQYYNGEERAKGNILERFSAQQFPDLHSELNLSSLELGDSALYFCASSPTEGGVGTEAFFGQGTRLTVV.

The rearrangement uses TRBV5-1 and TRBJ1-2; no definite D call. V lost 0 bases to trimming and J lost 1 base, with 10 bases between them. Germline CDR1 SGHRS, CDR2 YFSETQ. The CDR3 has 15 residues. The CDR3 nucleotides read TGCGCCAGCAGCTTGGGTCTGCTCGTTAACTATGGCTACACCTTC. This sequence encodes CASSLGLLVNYGYTF.

This chain joins TRBV19 and TRBJ1-1; TRBD1 aligns across 7 bases. Trimming removed 2 bases from V and 1 base from J; junction bases left unmatched: 4. Per germline, CDR1 LNHDA and CDR2 SQIVND (reference sequence). The CDR3 runs 15 residues. CDR3 sequence: CASSIRGTENTEAFF. In DNA form, the CDR3 reads TGTGCCAGTAGTATAAGGGGGACAGAGAACACTGAAGCTTTCTTT.

The chain links TRBV7-9 to TRBJ2-2; 7 bases map to TRBD2. V was clipped by 8 bases and J by 0 bases; unmatched bases: 9. The CDR3 runs to 16 residues. Germline CDR1 SEHNR, CDR2 FQNEAQ (reference sequence). The CDR3 DNA reads TGTGCCAGCGGGCGAGCCGGGAGGACGAACACCGGGGAGCTGTTTTTT. Protein sequence: CASGRAGRTNTGELFF.

This clone was seen only a few times. The CDR3 sequence: CASSQERLAESYEQYF. In DNA form, the CDR3 reads TGTGCCAGCAGCCAAGAGAGGCTAGCGGAATCCTACGAGCAGTACTTC. The chain joins TRBV4-2 to TRBJ2-7, with 7 bases identical to TRBD2. Germline lookup yields CDR1 LGHNA and CDR2 YNFKEQ. This CDR3 contains 16 residues. J gave up 1 base and V 0 bases, and 6 bases lay outside the gene matches.

The V and J genes are TRBV7-2 and TRBJ1-5, with D maybe TRBD1 (5 bases). Per the germline V gene, CDR1 is SGHTA and CDR2 is FQGNSA. CDR3 length: 14 residues. Trimming pared 7 bases from V and 1 base from J, leaving 11 bases between. CDR3 in DNA: TGTGCCAGCAACCCAGGGATGAGCAATCAGCCCCAGCATTTT. Residues: CASNPGMSNQPQHF. Using reference TRBV7-2 and TRBJ1-5 for the parts outside the CDR3, the full variable domain is GAGVSQSPSNKVTEKGKDVELRCDPISGHTALYWYRQSLGQGLEFLIYFQGNSAPDKSGLPSDRFSAERTGGSVSTLTIQRTQQEDSAVYLCASNPGMSNQPQHFGDGTRLSIL.

This sequence joins TRBV3-1 (or the pseudogene TRBV3-2) and TRBJ2-5, with D unclear. The CDR3 consists of 11 residues. Looked up from germline, CDR1 is LGHDT and CDR2 is YNNKEL (reference sequence). Between the trimmed V and J ends, which lost 4 bases and 5 bases, there was a span of 5 bases. The CDR3 protein is CASSLRETQYF. The CDR3 bases are TGTGCCAGCAGCCTACGGGAGACCCAGTACTTC.

CDR3 coding DNA: TGTGCCAGTTCTGCGGGAAGGAGCACCGGGGAGCTGTTTTTT. This codes for CASSAGRSTGELFF. The chain uses TRBV19 and TRBJ2-2; weak D call: TRBD2 (6 bases). The germline gives CDR1 LNHDA, CDR2 SQIVND (reference sequence). V was pared by 8 bases and J by 4 bases, with 14 bases between. The CDR3 is 14 residues long. The complete variable domain, with remaining parts taken from reference TRBV19 and TRBJ2-2, reads DGGITQSPKYLFRKEGQNVTLSCEQNLNHDAMYWYRQDPGQGLRLIYYSQIVNDFQKGDIAEGYSVSREKKESFPLTVTSAQKNPTAFYLCASSAGRSTGELFFGEGSRLTVL.

The chain uses TRBV2 and TRBJ2-7; 7 bases line up with TRBD1. Germline V CDR1 and CDR2: SNHLY, FYNNEI. After removal of 6 bases from V and 3 bases from J, the junction contained 8 bases not matched to a gene. The CDR3 is made up of 14 amino acids. The DNA for the CDR3 is TGTGCCAGCAGGCGACAGGGTATAGGCTACGAGCAGTACTTC. It translates to CASRRQGIGYEQYF.

The chain joins TRBV21-1 to TRBJ1-2; the table assigns TRBD1, which was not confirmed against the DNA. TRBV21-1 is a pseudogene. The CDR3 extends over 17 amino acids. The CDR3 DNA reads TGTGCCAGCCCCATGGGGGTACAGGGGGACTGGAGCTATGGCTACACCTTC. Translating gives CASPMGVQGDWSYGYTF.

In its sample, this clone was seen once. The chain is built from TRBV24-1 and TRBJ1-1, with TRBD1 as a possible D gene (5 bases). CDR3 length: 14 residues. Germline loops: CDR1 KGHDR, CDR2 SFDVKD. Trimming took off 3 bases at V and 4 bases at J, with 11 bases between the two ends. CDR3 nucleotides: TGTGCCACCAGTGATGCCAGGACAAGCACTGAAGCTTTCTTT. Its translation is CATSDARTSTEAFF.

V and J are TRBV7-9 and TRBJ2-3, with 10 positions matching TRBD2. The CDR3 consists of 18 residues. V lost 4 bases, J lost 8 bases, and 18 bases stayed unmatched. Germline CDR1 SEHNR, CDR2 FQNEAQ (reference sequence). CDR3 amino acids: CASSSTGAGAGGPGTQYF. CDR3 DNA sequence: TGTGCCAGCAGCTCCACAGGGGCCGGAGCGGGGGGGCCAGGTACGCAGTATTTT.

The J gene is TRBJ1-2, the V gene TRBV5-1; D possibly corresponds to TRBD1 (5 bases). The V end lost 4 bases, the J end lost 7 bases, and 11 bases lay between the germline ends. The CDR3 loop spans 12 amino acids. Germline V gene data show CDR1 as SGHRS and CDR2 as YFSETQ. The CDR3 DNA sequence: TGCGCCAGCAGCGGTGGGGGATTTGGCTACACCTTC. Translating it yields CASSGGGFGYTF.

The rearrangement joins TRBV2 to TRBJ2-5; 8 bases fit TRBD2. J lost 5 bases, V lost 8 bases, and 13 bases had no gene match. CDR1 is SNHLY and CDR2 is FYNNEI in the germline V gene. This CDR3 spans 15 amino acids. CDR3 DNA sequence: TGTGCCAGCCAGATGGATGCGGGGGGTTTCGAGACCCAGTACTTC. Its translation is CASQMDAGGFETQYF.

J is TRBJ2-1 and V is TRBV19; no firm D call. The V end lost 5 bases, the J end lost 8 bases, and 10 bases lay between the germline ends. CDR3 length: 12 amino acids. In germline, CDR1 is LNHDA, CDR2 SQIVND (reference sequence). The CDR3 coding sequence is TGTGCCAGTAGTCTCCTGGTCGATGAGCAGTTCTTC. Amino acid sequence: CASSLLVDEQFF.

J is TRBJ1-2 and V is TRBV2; the D is unclear. The V gene lost 6 bases and the J gene lost 3 bases, with 14 bases spanning the gap. Looked up from germline, CDR1 is SNHLY and CDR2 is FYNNEI. CDR3 length equals 14 residues. CDR3 region: CASSRATIYYGYTF. The CDR3 nucleotides read TGTGCCAGCAGCCGGGCTACGATCTACTATGGCTACACCTTC.

The table lists this clone with a count of one. The rearrangement joins TRBV1 to TRBJ2-5; TRBD2 is taken as the D call from the table, unchecked against the DNA. TRBV1 is a pseudogene locus. There are 12 residues in the CDR3. The DNA for the CDR3 is TGCACCAGCAGCCGTACTAGCGGGAGCCCCTACTTC. Protein: CTSSRTSGSPYF.

V usage is TRBV10-3 and J usage is TRBJ2-2, with TRBD1 identical over 7 bases. The CDR3 is made up of 15 amino acids. The germline V gene has CDR1 ENHRY and CDR2 SYGVKD. Germline trimming cut 2 bases from V and 5 bases from J; bases unmatched to any gene: 5. The CDR3, as DNA: TGTGCCATCAGTGAGACAGGGGTCGGAACCGGGGAGCTGTTTTTT. Translation gives CAISETGVGTGELFF.